This TCR beta chain originates from a study of CD8 T cells in Susac syndrome. TCR beta from blood CD8+ and CD4+ T cells was sequenced. The multiple sclerosis control cohort comprised treatment-naive individuals presenting with stable or active relapsing-remitting disease. FACS was used to enrich TEMRA cells, whereas the CD8+ and CD4+ T cells were obtained by negative isolation. Reverse transcription used about 0.45 to 1 ug RNA and random hexamers. Amplification of TCR beta CDR3 across 54 Vbeta and 13 Jbeta was performed with immunoSEQ multiplex PCR. Using its own MiXCR run on the immunoSEQ multiplex PCR reads, TCRdb lists one record per CDR3 protein. The table includes about 140,000 distinct CDR3 sequences, 85% to 95% detected once. The CDR3 covers 17 residues. Germline V CDR1 and CDR2: SGHRS, YFSETQ. Germline trimming cut 0 bases from V and 3 bases from J; bases unmatched to any gene: 7.

The receptor was derived from a human donor with multiple sclerosis. The chain recombines TRBV5-1 with TRBJ2-5, with 11 positions matching TRBD1. The specimen sequenced was CD4+ T cells from PBMCs. CDR3 in amino acids: CASSLGTGTGGKETQYF. The CDR3 region has the DNA TGCGCCAGCAGCTTGGGAACCGGGACAGGGGGAAAAGAGACCCAGTACTTC. Complete variable domain (other parts from reference TRBV5-1 and TRBJ2-5): KAGVTQTPRYLIKTRGQQVTLSCSPISGHRSVSWYQQTPGQGLQFLFEYFSETQRNKGNFPGRFSGRQFSNSRSEMNVSTLELGDSALYLCASSLGTGTGGKETQYFGPGTRLLVL.